This entry lists 8 T cell receptor beta chains sequenced from one sample in a study of blood T cells in healthy people across ages. Next came a second PCR, run for about 7 to 12 cycles, which used a sample-barcoded 5' primer along with a J-beta primer mix. TCRdb processed the 5' RACE reads anew with MiXCR; each CDR3 protein has one entry. There are 650,000 to 800,000 distinct CDR3 sequences in the sample; 40% to 50% occur only once, and about a fifth lies in the top ten. The specimen was blood. These receptors were taken from a man in his 60s in good health.

The gene calls are TRBV3-1 and TRBJ2-4; D gene uncertain. Germline assignment: CDR1 LGHDT and CDR2 YNNKEL (reference sequence). With 2 bases removed from V and 8 bases from J, the gap between germline ends came to 16 bases. The CDR3 is 15 amino acids. For the CDR3, the DNA is TGTGCCAGCAGCCAAAGCCGCGGCCCGTGGGACATTCAGTACTTC. It translates to CASSQSRGPWDIQYF. Drawing the rest from reference TRBV3-1 and TRBJ2-4, the complete variable domain is DTAVSQTPKYLVTQMGNDKSIKCEQNLGHDTMYWYKQDSKKFLKIMFSYNNKELIINETVPNRFSPKSPDKAHLNLHINSLELGDSAVYFCASSQSRGPWDIQYFGAGTRLSVL.

The chain couples TRBV14 to TRBJ2-1, with TRBD2 matching 13 bases. CDR1 SGHDN and CDR2 FVKESK come from the germline V gene. This CDR3 contains 20 residues. V was clipped by 2 bases and J by 0 bases; unmatched bases: 10. The CDR3 loop is CASSQRRTSGGSSSYNEQFF. The CDR3, as DNA: TGTGCCAGCAGCCAACGACGGACTAGCGGGGGATCCAGCTCCTACAATGAGCAGTTCTTC.

The genes are TRBV28 and TRBJ2-3; D gene ambiguous. V was cut by 5 bases and J by 9 bases, with 12 bases left in between. The CDR3 consists of 12 residues. In germline, CDR1 is MDHEN, CDR2 SYDVKM. CDR3 sequence: CASSLSPITQYF. The CDR3, as DNA: TGTGCCAGCAGTCTAAGCCCCATCACGCAGTATTTT. Variable domain in full (rest from reference TRBV28 and TRBJ2-3): DVKVTQSSRYLVKRTGEKVFLECVQDMDHENMFWYRQDPGLGLRLIYFSYDVKMKEKGDIPEGYSVSREKKERFSLILESASTNQTSMYLCASSLSPITQYFGPGTRLTVL.

V is TRBV25-1 and J is TRBJ2-2; possible D gene TRBD1, 6 bases. With 8 bases removed from V and 0 bases from J, the gap between germline ends came to 10 bases. The CDR3 extends over 14 amino acids. In germline, CDR1 is MGHDK, CDR2 SYGVNS. The CDR3 sequence is CASGGQSNTGELFF. CDR3 nucleotides: TGTGCCAGCGGCGGACAGTCGAACACCGGGGAGCTGTTTTTT.

This clonotype was detected ten times or more. The chain couples TRBV29-1 to TRBJ2-1, with D possibly TRBD2 on 6 matching bases. Trimming took 5 bases from V and 8 from J, leaving 13 bases between them. CDR1 is SQVTM, CDR2 ANQGSEA, per germline. The CDR3 contains 12 residues. CDR3 in amino acids: CSVPGDGHEQFF. CDR3 bases: TGCAGCGTTCCGGGGGACGGGCATGAGCAGTTCTTC.

There are a few counts of this clonotype. V is TRBV9 and J is TRBJ2-3, with 9 bases matching TRBD2. The length of the CDR3 is 17 residues. The germline V gene has CDR1 SGDLS and CDR2 YYNGEE. Trimming removed 3 bases from V and 4 bases from J; junction bases left unmatched: 12. Written as DNA, the CDR3 is TGTGCCAGCAGCGCGGCTTGGCTAGCGGGGACCGCAGATACGCAGTATTTT. Its protein is CASSAAWLAGTADTQYF.

The V gene is TRBV7-2, the J gene TRBJ2-5; TRBD2 agrees at 8 bases. The CDR3 consists of 17 residues. Germline lookup yields CDR1 SGHTA and CDR2 FQGNSA. The V and J ends lost 1 base and 6 bases, in that order; junction bases with no gene match: 13. The CDR3 region is CASSLVSRGGVRKTQYF. CDR3 in DNA: TGTGCCAGCAGCTTAGTGTCCCGGGGGGGCGTCAGAAAGACCCAGTACTTC.

V usage is TRBV20-1 and J usage is TRBJ2-7; 9 bases are shared with TRBD1. V lost 5 bases, J lost 0 bases, and 2 bases stayed unmatched. The CDR3 is made up of 13 amino acids. Germline values: CDR1 DFQATT, CDR2 SNEGSKA (reference sequence). The DNA of the CDR3 is TGCAGTGCTGGGACAGGGAGCTCCTACGAGCAGTACTTC. Residues: CSAGTGSSYEQYF.